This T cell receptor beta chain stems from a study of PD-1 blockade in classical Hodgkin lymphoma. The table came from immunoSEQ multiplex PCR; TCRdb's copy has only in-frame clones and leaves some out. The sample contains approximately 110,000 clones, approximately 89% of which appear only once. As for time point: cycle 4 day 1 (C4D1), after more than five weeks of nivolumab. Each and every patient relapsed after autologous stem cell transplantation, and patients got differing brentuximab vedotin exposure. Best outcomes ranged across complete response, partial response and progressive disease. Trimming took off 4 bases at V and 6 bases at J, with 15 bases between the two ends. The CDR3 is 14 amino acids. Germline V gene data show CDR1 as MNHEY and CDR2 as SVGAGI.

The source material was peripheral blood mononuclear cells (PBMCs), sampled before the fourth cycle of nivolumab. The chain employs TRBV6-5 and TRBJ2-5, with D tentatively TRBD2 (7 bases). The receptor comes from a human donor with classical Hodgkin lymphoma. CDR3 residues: CASSWGGAKKTQYF. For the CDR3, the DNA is TGTGCCAGCAGTTGGGGGGGCGCGAAAAAGACCCAGTACTTC.